The entry below gives a single TCR beta chain sequence along with its context. The source of the sample is a study of cytomegalovirus exposure and HLA in healthy donors. Primers for the PCR totalled 60 Vbeta and 13 Jbeta. Some clones are missing from TCRdb's copy, which holds only in-frame ones; the method was immunoSEQ multiplex PCR. In all, the sample yields fewer than 200,000 clones. Trimming cost V 0 bases and J 2 bases, with 14 bases left between them. Germline values: CDR1 LNHNV, CDR2 YYDKDF (reference sequence). The CDR3 contains 16 residues. This sequence originates from an older woman in good health and CMV-seronegative. Sequencing input: PBMCs. The chain joins TRBV15 to TRBJ2-7, with D maybe TRBD1 (5 bases). CDR3: CATSRDPPRVPYEQYF. The CDR3 DNA reads as TGTGCCACCAGCAGAGATCCACCCAGGGTTCCCTACGAGCAGTACTTC.